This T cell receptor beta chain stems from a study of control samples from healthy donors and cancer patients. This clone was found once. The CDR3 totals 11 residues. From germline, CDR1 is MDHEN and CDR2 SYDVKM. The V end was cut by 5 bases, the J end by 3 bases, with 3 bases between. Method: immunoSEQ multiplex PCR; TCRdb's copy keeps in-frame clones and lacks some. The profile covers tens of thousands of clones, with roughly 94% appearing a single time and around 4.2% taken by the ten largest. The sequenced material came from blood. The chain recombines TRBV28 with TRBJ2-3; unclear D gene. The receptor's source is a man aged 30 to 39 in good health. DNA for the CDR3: TGTGCCAGCAGTCCTACAGATACGCAGTATTTT. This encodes CASSPTDTQYF.